In this sample, the clone carrying this TCR beta chain turned up many times. TCRdb re-called the RT-PCR reads with MiXCR, one entry per CDR3 protein. The profile covers around 82,000 distinct CDR3 sequences, with approximately 5% appearing a single time and around 3% taken by the ten largest. This sample is part of a study of patients and donors after allogeneic stem cell transplantation. The sample taken for sequencing was blood, either unsorted or a sorted T cell fraction (not recorded which). This receptor was taken from a human donor who was either an allogeneic HSCT recipient or a stem cell or donor lymphocyte infusion donor (not recorded which). It is not recorded whose cells these are; they may come from a transplant donor.

This CDR3 is CASSQDQAGRGYTF. As DNA, the CDR3 is TGTGCCAGCAGCCAAGATCAGGCAGGGAGAGGCTACACCTTC. This rearrangement joins TRBV3-1 to TRBJ1-2; perhaps TRBD1 as D (5 bases). V was pared by 0 bases and J by 8 bases, with 13 bases between. There are 14 residues in the CDR3. In germline, CDR1 is LGHDT, CDR2 YNNKEL (reference sequence).